The 17 T cell receptor beta chains below all came from one sample that was sequenced in a study of regulatory T cells in long-lasting Graves disease. Time point indicated: newly diagnosed GD, antithyroid drugs for less than 3 months. The TCR library was made from RNA that had been extracted from PBMCs in TRIzol. Sequencing libraries for TCR beta were prepared with iRepertoire HTBI primers and Arm-PCR of CDR3 regions. TCRdb itself ran the multiplex PCR reads through MiXCR, one entry per CDR3 protein. The sample comprises 580,000 or so distinct CDR3 sequences, about 16% of which are singletons, and around 12% rests with the top ten. These sequences were also reported in another study, on T cells in Graves' hyperthyroidism and ophthalmopathy.

This specimen consisted of peripheral blood mononuclear cells (PBMCs), obtained at new diagnosis, from a patient treated with antithyroid drugs. All receptors derive from a young man with Graves disease.

A note on this clonotype: An end of the junction does not agree with germline; a read error may underlie this. This sequence joins TRBV4-1 and TRBJ1-2; D unresolved. Per germline, CDR1 MGHRA and CDR2 YSYEKL. This CDR3 spans 15 amino acids. The CDR3 nucleotides read TGTGCCAGCAGCCAAGGTCCAGGTCTCTATGTTGGCTACACCTTC. Protein product: CASSQGPGLYVGYTF.

This CDR3 is CASSFVPAGGREQFF. The CDR3 nucleotides are TGTGCCAGCAGTTTTGTCCCAGCGGGAGGGCGTGAGCAGTTCTTC. The chain uses TRBV12-3 or TRBV12-4 and TRBJ2-1, with 10 bases aligning to TRBD2. The V gene end was trimmed by 3 bases and the J gene end by 9 bases; junction bases not matched to a gene: 8. The CDR3 is 15 residues long.

The table lists this clonotype with a few counts. The rearrangement uses TRBV4-1 and TRBJ2-7; D is unresolved. CDR1 MGHRA and CDR2 YSYEKL come from the germline V gene. The CDR3 consists of 12 residues. The germline V and J ends were trimmed by 0 bases and 6 bases, with 6 bases remaining between them. The CDR3 reads CASSQDRSEQYF. The DNA for the CDR3 is TGCGCCAGCAGCCAAGATCGGAGCGAGCAGTACTTC.

This rearrangement joins TRBV6-4 to TRBJ1-5; TRBD1 matches at 9 bases. With 3 bases clipped from V and 1 base from J, the junction kept 1 base outside the gene matches. The CDR3 length is 15 residues. CDR1 MRHNA and CDR2 SNTAGT come from the germline V gene. CDR3 in DNA: TGTGCCAGCAGTGAAGACAGGGGGAGCAATCAGCCCCAGCATTTT. Translated, it gives CASSEDRGSNQPQHF.

On this clonotype itself: A read error is possible here, since a much larger clone lies one base away. This chain links TRBV12-3 or TRBV12-4 with TRBJ2-7; TRBD2 matches 7 bases. V was clipped by 7 bases and J by 6 bases; unmatched bases: 9. CDR3 length equals 13 residues. The CDR3 loop is CASKTRGGFEQYF. The CDR3, as DNA: TGTGCCAGCAAAACCCGGGGAGGGTTCGAGCAGTACTTC.

The chain recombines TRBV28 with TRBJ2-5; maybe TRBD1 (5 bases). This CDR3 spans 13 amino acids. Germline V gene lookup returns CDR1 MDHEN and CDR2 SYDVKM. With 7 bases removed from V and 9 bases from J, the gap between germline ends came to 18 bases. Here the CDR3 reads CASNPSGLWAQYF. Written as DNA, the CDR3 is TGTGCCAGCAACCCCTCAGGGTTATGGGCCCAGTACTTC.

The chain carries TRBV11-2 and TRBJ1-4; D ambiguous. This CDR3 contains 15 residues. V was shortened by 3 bases and J by 7 bases, with 15 bases between the two germline ends. Germline-derived CDR1 and CDR2 are SGHAT and FQNNGV. CDR3 bases: TGTGCCAGCAGCTTGCGGGAAAGCAGTTTTGAAAAACTGTTTTTT. Its translation: CASSLRESSFEKLFF.

This clonotype has at least ten counts. At one end, the junction sequence differs from germline, possibly due to a read error. The gene calls are TRBV7-9 and TRBJ2-5; 8 bases align to TRBD1. Germline CDR1 SEHNR, CDR2 FQNEAQ (reference sequence). The CDR3 is 14 residues long. This chain's CDR3 is CASSLRQGLETQYF. DNA for the CDR3: TGCGCCAGCAGCTTGAGACAGGGGCTGGAGACCCAGTACTTC.

The chain is built from TRBV7-9 and TRBJ2-7; 9 bases match TRBD1. V lost 2 bases to trimming and J lost 2 bases; unmatched junction nucleotides: 4. CDR3 size: 15 residues. The germline V gene encodes CDR1 SEHNR and CDR2 FQNEAQ (reference sequence). CDR3 DNA: TGTGCCAGCAGCTTATTTGGGGACAGGGCCTACGAGCAGTACTTC. The encoded protein is CASSLFGDRAYEQYF. Full variable domain (missing parts from reference TRBV7-9 and TRBJ2-7): DTGVSQNPRHKITKRGQNVTFRCDPISEHNRLYWYRQTLGQGPEFLTYFQNEAQLEKSRLLSDRFSAERPKGSFSTLEIQRTEQGDSAMYLCASSLFGDRAYEQYFGPGTRLTVT.

This clonotype was recorded many times. V gene TRBV5-1 combines with J gene TRBJ2-1; 10 bases match TRBD2. Germline-derived CDR1 and CDR2 are SGHRS and YFSETQ. The CDR3 spans 16 residues. With V trimmed by 0 bases and J by 6 bases, 6 bases remained unmatched. CDR3 sequence (DNA): TGCGCCAGCAGCTTGGCCGGGCTAGCGGGAGCCAATGAGCAGTTCTTC. Protein: CASSLAGLAGANEQFF.

There are many counts of this clonotype. The CDR3 loop is CASSYFGLAGGSYEQYF. CDR3 DNA sequence: TGTGCCAGCAGTTACTTTGGACTAGCGGGAGGCTCCTACGAGCAGTACTTC. The chain links TRBV6-2 or TRBV6-3 to TRBJ2-7; 14 bases are shared with TRBD2. CDR3 length equals 17 residues. The J segment lost 0 bases and the V segment lost 1 base, leaving 2 bases of the junction unmatched. Germline CDR1 reads MNHEY; CDR2 reads SVGEGT.

Ten or more counts support this clonotype. The chain links TRBV30 to TRBJ2-1; tentative D call: TRBD2 (5 bases). The CDR3 length is 15 residues. V lost 0 bases, J lost 6 bases, and 15 bases lay in between. The germline V gene has CDR1 GTSNPN and CDR2 SVGIG (reference sequence). DNA of the CDR3: TGTGCCTGGAGTGTGGACGGTGGCGGGCTCAATGAGCAGTTCTTC. This encodes CAWSVDGGGLNEQFF. The full variable domain, rest sourced from reference TRBV30 and TRBJ2-1, is SQTIHQWPATLVQPVGSPLSLECTVEGTSNPNLYWYRQAAGRGLQLLFYSVGIGQISSEVPQNLSASRPQDRQFILSSKKLLLSDSGFYLCAWSVDGGGLNEQFFGPGTRLTVL.

This clonotype was counted many times. The V gene is TRBV12-3 or TRBV12-4, the J gene TRBJ2-7; D might be TRBD1 or TRBD2, each matching 5 bases. The CDR3 covers 13 residues. V shed 7 bases and J shed 7 bases, with 17 bases lying between them. CDR3: CASTGTAVGEQYF. CDR3 bases: TGTGCCAGCACCGGGACGGCCGTGGGGGAGCAGTACTTC.

V gene TRBV28 combines with J gene TRBJ1-5, with D tentatively TRBD1 (5 bases). V lost 4 bases, J lost 3 bases, and 16 bases lay in between. The V gene's germline CDR1 is MDHEN and CDR2 SYDVKM. The CDR3 is made up of 16 amino acids. The CDR3 DNA reads TGTGCCAGCAGTTCCTCCGGGGCTTGGATCAATCAGCCCCAGCATTTT. Its translation is CASSSSGAWINQPQHF. The full variable domain, rest sourced from reference TRBV28 and TRBJ1-5, is DVKVTQSSRYLVKRTGEKVFLECVQDMDHENMFWYRQDPGLGLRLIYFSYDVKMKEKGDIPEGYSVSREKKERFSLILESASTNQTSMYLCASSSSGAWINQPQHFGDGTRLSIL.

This clonotype was detected ten times or more. The chain joins TRBV7-8 to TRBJ2-2; D is unclear. The CDR3 spans 15 residues. Trimming stripped 4 bases from V and 6 bases from J, with 15 bases between. Germline CDR1 SGHVS, CDR2 FQNEAQ. CDR3 bases: TGTGCCAGCAGCTCCCGGATCGCCTCAGCCGGGGAGCTGTTTTTT. As protein: CASSSRIASAGELFF.

This clonotype was recorded many times. The chain has TRBV20-1 and TRBJ1-1; D uncertain. V lost 7 bases, J lost 2 bases, and 14 bases lay in between. The CDR3 has 13 amino acids. The germline V gene has CDR1 DFQATT and CDR2 SNEGSKA (reference sequence). This CDR3 reads CSVKGWGNTEAFF. CDR3 in DNA: TGCAGTGTAAAGGGATGGGGTAACACTGAAGCTTTCTTT.

The chain joins TRBV6-1 to TRBJ2-5; D call uncertain. V was clipped by 8 bases and J by 2 bases, with 18 bases between them. CDR3 size: 15 residues. Per the germline V gene, CDR1 is MNHNS and CDR2 is SASEGT. The CDR3 spells CASSMAVRAQETQYF. In DNA form, the CDR3 reads TGTGCCAGCTCAATGGCGGTACGAGCTCAAGAGACCCAGTACTTC.